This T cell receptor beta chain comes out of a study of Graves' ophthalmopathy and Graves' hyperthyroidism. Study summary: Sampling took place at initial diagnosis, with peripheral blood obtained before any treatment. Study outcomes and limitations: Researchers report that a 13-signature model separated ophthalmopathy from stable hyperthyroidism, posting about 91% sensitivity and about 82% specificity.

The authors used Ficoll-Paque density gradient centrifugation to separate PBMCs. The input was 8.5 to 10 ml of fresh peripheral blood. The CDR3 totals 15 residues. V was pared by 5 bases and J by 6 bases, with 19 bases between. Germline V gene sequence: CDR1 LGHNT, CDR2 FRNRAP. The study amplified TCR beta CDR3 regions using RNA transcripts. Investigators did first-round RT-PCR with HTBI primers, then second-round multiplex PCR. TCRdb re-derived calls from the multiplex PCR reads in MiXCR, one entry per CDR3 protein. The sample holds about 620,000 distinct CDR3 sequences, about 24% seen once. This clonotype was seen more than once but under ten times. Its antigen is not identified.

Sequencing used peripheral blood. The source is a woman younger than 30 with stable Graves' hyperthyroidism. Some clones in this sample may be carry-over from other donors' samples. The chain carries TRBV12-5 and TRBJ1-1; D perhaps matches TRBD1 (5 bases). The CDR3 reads CASGAGFGTNAEAFF. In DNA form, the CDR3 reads TGTGCTAGTGGTGCCGGGTTTGGGACCAACGCTGAAGCTTTCTTT.